The 7 T cell receptor beta chains below were found in one sample sequenced in a study of cytomegalovirus exposure and HLA in healthy donors. With 60 Vbeta and 13 Jbeta primers, the PCR was carried out. TCRdb's copy holds only in-frame clones and misses some; the assay was immunoSEQ multiplex PCR. The table has 90,000 to 130,000 clones, about four fifths seen once; the top ten hold over 20%. The sample was PBMCs. These receptors were taken from a man in his thirties or forties in good health and CMV-seropositive.

The rearrangement uses TRBV5-1 and TRBJ2-3, with 7 nucleotides matching TRBD2. With 4 bases clipped from V and 2 bases from J, the junction kept 10 bases outside the gene matches. The CDR3 has 16 residues. The germline V gene has CDR1 SGHRS and CDR2 YFSETQ. For the CDR3, the DNA is TGCGCCAGCAGCCGCACTAGCGTGCGGTTCACAGATACGCAGTATTTT. Translating gives CASSRTSVRFTDTQYF. The entire variable domain, with the rest obtained from reference TRBV5-1 and TRBJ2-3, is as follows: KAGVTQTPRYLIKTRGQQVTLSCSPISGHRSVSWYQQTPGQGLQFLFEYFSETQRNKGNFPGRFSGRQFSNSRSEMNVSTLELGDSALYLCASSRTSVRFTDTQYFGPGTRLTVL.

In its sample, this clone was seen a few times. The chain links TRBV6-1 to TRBJ2-1; D remains unclear. The V end was cut by 6 bases, the J end by 9 bases, with 15 bases between. The CDR3 is 13 amino acids. Germline assignment: CDR1 MNHNS and CDR2 SASEGT. The CDR3 bases are TGTGCCAGCAGCATGACGTCCGAGGTTGAGCAGTTCTTC. Translated, it gives CASSMTSEVEQFF.

The chain recombines TRBV7-9 with TRBJ2-5; 8 positions match TRBD1. The ends lost 4 bases at V and 5 bases at J; junction bases unmatched: 3. Germline CDR1 and CDR2: SEHNR and FQNEAQ (reference sequence). This CDR3 has 13 residues. CDR3 sequence (DNA): TGTGCCAGCAGCTCGACAGGGGAGGAGACCCAGTACTTC. Protein product: CASSSTGEETQYF.

The chain joins TRBV5-4 to TRBJ2-1; a weak D match, TRBD2 (6 bases). V was shortened by 3 bases and J by 0 bases, with 16 bases between the two germline ends. CDR1 is SGHNT and CDR2 is YYREEE in the germline V gene (reference sequence). This CDR3 has 17 amino acids. The CDR3 loop is CASSSVRGLNSYNEQFF. In nucleotides, the CDR3 is TGTGCCAGCAGCTCGGTACGGGGACTCAACTCCTACAATGAGCAGTTCTTC.

The chain recombines TRBV30 with TRBJ1-2; D perhaps matches TRBD1 (5 bases). The CDR3 runs 13 residues. CDR1 GTSNPN and CDR2 SVGIG come from the germline V gene (reference sequence). V was pared by 1 base and J by 8 bases, with 14 bases between. CDR3 protein: CAWSGGTRGGYTF. The CDR3 coding sequence is TGTGCCTGGAGTGGGGGAACTCGGGGGGGCTACACCTTC. Filled out from reference TRBV30 and TRBJ1-2, the complete variable domain reads SQTIHQWPATLVQPVGSPLSLECTVEGTSNPNLYWYRQAAGRGLQLLFYSVGIGQISSEVPQNLSASRPQDRQFILSSKKLLLSDSGFYLCAWSGGTRGGYTFGSGTRLTVV.

The gene calls are TRBV11-2 and TRBJ2-5; 14 bases match TRBD2. V trimming: 3 bases; J trimming: 6 bases; junction bases outside the gene matches: 6. CDR3 length: 16 amino acids. Germline V lookup: CDR1 SGHAT, CDR2 FQNNGV. The CDR3: CASSFARLAGGKTQYF. The CDR3 coding sequence is TGTGCCAGCAGCTTCGCCCGACTAGCGGGGGGGAAGACCCAGTACTTC. Filled out from reference TRBV11-2 and TRBJ2-5, the complete variable domain reads EAGVAQSPRYKIIEKRQSVAFWCNPISGHATLYWYQQILGQGPKLLIQFQNNGVVDDSQLPKDRFSAERLKGVDSTLKIQPAKLEDSAVYLCASSFARLAGGKTQYFGPGTRLLVL.

This clone was detected only a few times. V gene TRBV5-4 combines with J gene TRBJ2-5, with 10 bases fitting TRBD2. The CDR3 consists of 14 residues. Germline lookup yields CDR1 SGHNT and CDR2 YYREEE (reference sequence). V shed 6 bases, J shed 4 bases, and the junction held 6 bases outside the gene matches. The CDR3 sequence is CASNERGGGETQYF. The DNA of the CDR3 is TGTGCCAGCAATGAGCGGGGGGGCGGAGAGACCCAGTACTTC.